Many counts were recorded for the clone carrying this T cell receptor (beta chain). Its antigen is still unknown. The CDR3 has 13 amino acids. The V segment lost 6 bases and the J segment 7 bases; nucleotides outside the gene matches: 5. The germline CDR1 and CDR2 sequences are ENHRY and SYGVKD. TCRdb re-analysed the multiplex PCR reads in MiXCR, keeping a single row per CDR3 protein. Seen here are approximately 89,000 distinct CDR3 sequences, around 30% observed once, and the top ten hold more than 8%. Axillary draining lymph nodes of breast cancer patients supplied the node samples. This entry comes from a study of breast tumors, draining lymph nodes, adjacent tissues. Study conclusions and caveats: Luminal-like breast cancer showed significantly greater tumor-nontumor repertoire similarity than basal-like breast cancer did. Compared with lymph nodes, tumors were less diverse; compared with nontumor tissue, more.

The sequenced material came from axillary lymph node tissue. This TCR derives from a female donor with breast cancer. Some clones in this sample may be carry-over from other donors' samples. The chain combines TRBV10-3 with TRBJ1-1, with TRBD1 matching 10 bases. CDR3 residues: CAISQDRGREAFF. The CDR3 DNA reads as TGTGCCATCAGCCAAGACAGGGGGCGTGAAGCTTTCTTT.